This TCR beta chain was observed in a study of T cell responses to AZD1222 COVID-19 vaccine. General observations from the study: Spike regions recognized by vaccine-associated CD4 TCRs spanned the protein, led by 160-218 and 743-854.

Note on this clone: Its antigen is unidentified. One end of the junction fails to match germline, which may point to a read error.

Sequencing was performed with immunoSEQ multiplex PCR; in TCRdb, only in-frame clones are kept and a portion is missing. Of approximately 210,000 clones in the sample, 80% to 95% were seen once. There are 15 residues in the CDR3. CDR1 is MNHEY and CDR2 is SVGAGI in the germline V gene. The sequencing here drew on peripheral blood, taken 28 days after the second AZD1222 dose. The rearrangement uses TRBV6-5 and TRBJ1-1; D is uncertain. The receptor comes from an adult who received the AZD1222 COVID-19 vaccine. DNA for the CDR3: TGTGCCAGCAGTCACTCAGGATCCCAGAACACTGAAGCTTTCTTT. Protein sequence: CASSHSGSQNTEAFF.